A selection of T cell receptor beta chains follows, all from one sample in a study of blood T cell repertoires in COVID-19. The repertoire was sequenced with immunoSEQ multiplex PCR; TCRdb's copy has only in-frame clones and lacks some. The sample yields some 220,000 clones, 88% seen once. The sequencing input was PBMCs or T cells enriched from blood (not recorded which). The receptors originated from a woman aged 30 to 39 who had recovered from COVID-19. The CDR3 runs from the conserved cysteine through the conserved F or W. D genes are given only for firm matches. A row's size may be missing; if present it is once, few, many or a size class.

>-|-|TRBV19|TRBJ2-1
TGTGCCAGTAGTATTTGGCAGGAGCAGTTCTTC
CASSIWQEQFF
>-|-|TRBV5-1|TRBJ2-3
TGCGCCAGCGGCGACGGACAGTTCACAGATACGCAGTATTTT
CASGDGQFTDTQYF
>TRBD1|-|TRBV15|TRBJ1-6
TGTGCCACCAGCAGGGCGCCGGGACAGGGCTACTCCTATAATTCACCCCTCCACTTT
CATSRAPGQGYSYNSPLHF
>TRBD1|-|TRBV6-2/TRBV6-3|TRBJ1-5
TGTGCCAGCAGTGCAGGACAGGGTGGAAATCAGCCCCAGCATTTT
CASSAGQGGNQPQHF
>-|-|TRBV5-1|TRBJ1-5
TGCGCCAGCAGCTTGGATAGCGGGAGCAATCAGCCCCAGCATTTT
CASSLDSGSNQPQHF
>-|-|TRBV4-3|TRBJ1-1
TGCGCCAGCAGACAGATCGACAGCCCTTCTGAAGCTTTCTTT
CASRQIDSPSEAFF
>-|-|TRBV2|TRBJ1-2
TGTGCCACCACGGTGGGGGGGGTGGATGGCTACACCTTC
CATTVGGVDGYTF
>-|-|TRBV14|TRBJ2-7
TGTGCCAGTCAGGGAACTTTCTCCTACGAGCAGTACTTC
CASQGTFSYEQYF
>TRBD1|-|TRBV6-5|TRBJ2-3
TGTGCCAGCACCCAGAGACAGGGATCCACAGATACGCAGTATTTT
CASTQRQGSTDTQYF
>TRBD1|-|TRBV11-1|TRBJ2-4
TGTGCCAGCAGCTTGAGGGACAGTTATGCCAAAAACATTCAGTACTTC
CASSLRDSYAKNIQYF
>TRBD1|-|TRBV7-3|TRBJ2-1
TGTGCCAGCAGCCCGGGACAGGGCCTCTACAATGAGCAGTTCTTC
CASSPGQGLYNEQFF
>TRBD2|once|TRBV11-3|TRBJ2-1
TGTGCCAGCAGTCGAGCGGGGGGGCCCTACAATGAGCAGTTCTTC
CASSRAGGPYNEQFF
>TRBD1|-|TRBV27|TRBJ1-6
TGTGCCAGCAGTTTGGGGACAGGGTGGTCACCCCTCCACTTT
CASSLGTGWSPLHF
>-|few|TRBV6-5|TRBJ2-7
TGTGCCAGCAGTCCAGGGGCCGGATTCTCCTACGAGCAGTACTTC
CASSPGAGFSYEQYF
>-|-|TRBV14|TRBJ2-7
TGTGCCAGCAGCCCCAAGCCCGCGGTCTCCTACGAGCAGTACTTC
CASSPKPAVSYEQYF
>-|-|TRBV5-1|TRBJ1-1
TGCGCCAGCAGCGACGCCCCAGGGGACACCCGAAGATCTGAAGCTTTCTTT
CASSDAPGDTRRSEAFF
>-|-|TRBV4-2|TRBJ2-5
TGTGCCAGCAGCCAACCAACACAGGGTGGTCAAGAGACCCAGTACTTC
CASSQPTQGGQETQYF
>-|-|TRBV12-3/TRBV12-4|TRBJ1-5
TGTGCCAGCAGCCTTAATAGCAATCAGCCCCAGCATTTT
CASSLNSNQPQHF
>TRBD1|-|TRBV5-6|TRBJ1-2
TGTGCCAGCAGCTCTGTCGGGACAGACAAACTCTATGGCTACACCTTC
CASSSVGTDKLYGYTF
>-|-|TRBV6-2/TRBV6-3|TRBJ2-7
TGTGCCAGCAGTTACTCTAGCACCTCCTACGAGCAGTACTTC
CASSYSSTSYEQYF
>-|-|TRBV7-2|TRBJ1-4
TGTGCCAGCAGCTCACCCGGGGATCCAACTAATGAAAAACTGTTTTTT
CASSSPGDPTNEKLFF
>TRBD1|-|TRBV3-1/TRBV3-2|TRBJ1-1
TGTGCCAGCAGCCAATTCCGGGACAGGGGATGGGGTGCTTTCTTT
CASSQFRDRGWGAFF
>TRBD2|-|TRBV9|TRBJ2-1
TGTGCCAGCAGCGTAGGGAGACTAGCGGGGGTCTATGAGCAGTTCTTC
CASSVGRLAGVYEQFF
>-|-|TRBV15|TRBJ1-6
TGTGCCACCAGCAGTGCTCTACCCTCACCCCTCCACTTT
CATSSALPSPLHF
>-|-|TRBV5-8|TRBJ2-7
TGTGCCAGCAGCTTGGATAGTCGGGGCTACGAGCAGTACTTC
CASSLDSRGYEQYF
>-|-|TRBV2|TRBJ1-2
TGTGCCAGCAGTGAGGCCGGGACACCAATTAACTATGGCTACACCTTC
CASSEAGTPINYGYTF
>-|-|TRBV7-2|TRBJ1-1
TGTGCCAGCAGACCTGACGGGGGAACTGAAGCTTTCTTT
CASRPDGGTEAFF
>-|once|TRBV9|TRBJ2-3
TGTGCCAGCAGCGCCTCCACGACAGGACTCACAGATACGCAGTATTTT
CASSASTTGLTDTQYF
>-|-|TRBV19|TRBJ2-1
TGTGCCAGTAGGTCGCAGGCAGGGTCCTACAATGAGCAGTTCTTC
CASRSQAGSYNEQFF
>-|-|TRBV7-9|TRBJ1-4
TGTGCCAGCAGCTTGGGCCAGGGTAATGAAAAACTGTTTTTT
CASSLGQGNEKLFF
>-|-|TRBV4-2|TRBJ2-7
TGTGCCAGCAGCCGTAGCGTCGGCTACGAGCAGTACTTC
CASSRSVGYEQYF
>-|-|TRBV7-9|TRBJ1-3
TGTGCCAGCAGCTCCATCATTTCAGGGGACGCGGGAAACACCATATATTTT
CASSSIISGDAGNTIYF
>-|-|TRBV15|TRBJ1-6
TGTGCCACCAGCAGCCCCGACAGCTCCTATAATTCACCCCTCCACTTT
CATSSPDSSYNSPLHF
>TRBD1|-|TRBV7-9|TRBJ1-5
TGTGCCGGTACGACAGGGAGGAATCAGCCCCAGCATTTT
CAGTTGRNQPQHF
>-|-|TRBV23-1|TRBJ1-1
TGCGCCAGCAGCCGGCCTGCAAGGAGCACTGAAGCTTTCTTT
CASSRPARSTEAFF
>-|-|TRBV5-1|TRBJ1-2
TGCGCCAGCAGCTTGGGTGGCAGGGAACGGAATGGCTACACCTTC
CASSLGGRERNGYTF
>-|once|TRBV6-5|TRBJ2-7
TGTGCCAGCTCACTAAAACCGGAAATCGGCTACGAGCAGTACTTC
CASSLKPEIGYEQYF